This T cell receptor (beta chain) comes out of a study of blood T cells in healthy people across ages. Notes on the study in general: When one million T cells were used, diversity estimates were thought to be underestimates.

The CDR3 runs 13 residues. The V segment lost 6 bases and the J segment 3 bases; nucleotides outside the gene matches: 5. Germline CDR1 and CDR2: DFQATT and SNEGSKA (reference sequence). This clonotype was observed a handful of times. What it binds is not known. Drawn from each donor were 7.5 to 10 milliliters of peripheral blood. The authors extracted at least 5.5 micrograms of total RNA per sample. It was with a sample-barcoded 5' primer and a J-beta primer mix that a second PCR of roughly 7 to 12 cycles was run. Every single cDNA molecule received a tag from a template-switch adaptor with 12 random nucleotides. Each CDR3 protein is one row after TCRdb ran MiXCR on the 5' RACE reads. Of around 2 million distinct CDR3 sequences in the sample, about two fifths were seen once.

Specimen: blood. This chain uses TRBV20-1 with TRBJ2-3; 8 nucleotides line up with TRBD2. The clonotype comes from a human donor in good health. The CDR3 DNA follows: TGCAGTGCGGAGCGGGGGATGACAGATACGCAGTATTTT. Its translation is CSAERGMTDTQYF.